The 24 T cell receptor beta chains below were found in one sample sequenced in a study of T cell repertoires in cytomegalovirus infection. TCRdb re-called the reads through MiXCR, storing one row per CDR3 protein. The sample has about 180,000 distinct CDR3 sequences, 14% seen once. The sequencing sample was made of PBMCs. The receptor set was obtained from a human donor in good health (CMV status not recorded). Some clones in this sample may be carry-over from other donors' samples.

The chain recombines TRBV28 with TRBJ1-2; 7 bases match TRBD1. With V trimmed by 5 bases and J by 3 bases, 9 bases remained unmatched. The CDR3 contains 15 residues. Germline V gene data show CDR1 as MDHEN and CDR2 as SYDVKM. The CDR3 sequence is CASSRHRGLDYGYTF. The CDR3 coding sequence is TGTGCCAGCAGTAGACACAGGGGATTGGACTATGGCTACACCTTC.

This clonotype was recorded many times. The V call is TRBV7-3, the J call TRBJ2-7; either TRBD1 or TRBD2 may supply D (5 bases each). Per the germline V gene, CDR1 is SGHTA and CDR2 is FQGTGA. V lost 1 base to trimming and J lost 1 base, with 11 bases between them. CDR3 length: 15 residues. The CDR3 loop is CASSLRGGPSYEQYF. The CDR3 DNA follows: TGTGCCAGCAGCTTAAGGGGCGGGCCATCCTACGAGCAGTACTTC.

The gene calls are TRBV29-1 and TRBJ2-7; a weak D match, TRBD2 (6 bases). This CDR3 comprises 14 residues. V gave up 5 bases and J gave up 7 bases, with 21 bases separating them. Germline V CDR1 and CDR2: SQVTM, ANQGSEA. The CDR3 region has the DNA TGCAGCGTTCCTGGGGACTTCCCGGCGGGGGAGCAGTACTTC. Its translation is CSVPGDFPAGEQYF.

V is TRBV29-1 and J is TRBJ1-2; D gene ambiguous. The CDR3 runs to 9 residues. Per the germline V gene, CDR1 is SQVTM and CDR2 is ANQGSEA. The V and J ends lost 7 bases and 8 bases respectively, with 8 bases between them. This CDR3 is CSGEPGYTF. CDR3 in DNA: TGCAGCGGAGAGCCCGGCTACACCTTC.

On this clonotype itself: An end of the junction differs from the germline gene, which may be a read error. This chain connects TRBV7-9 to TRBJ2-7, with D uncertain. CDR3 size: 14 residues. In germline, CDR1 is SEHNR, CDR2 FQNEAQ (reference sequence). Written as DNA, the CDR3 is TGTGCCAGCAGCTTGGCCTTAGACCCCTACGAGCAGTCCTTC. Encoded protein: CASSLALDPYEQSF.

This clonotype was detected many times. V gene TRBV28 combines with J gene TRBJ1-6; possible D gene TRBD1, 6 bases. V lost 11 bases, J lost 7 bases, and 21 bases lay in between. CDR1 and CDR2 from the germline V gene are MDHEN and SYDVKM. The CDR3 runs 15 residues. In nucleotides, the CDR3 is TGTGCCGGGGGCGGCCAGGTGGGGGAGAATTCACCCCTCCACTTT. Amino acid sequence: CAGGGQVGENSPLHF.

V usage is TRBV4-2 and J usage is TRBJ1-1; perhaps TRBD1 as D (6 bases). The germline V and J ends were trimmed by 0 bases and 3 bases, with 11 bases remaining between them. CDR1 and CDR2 from the germline V gene are LGHNA and YNFKEQ. The CDR3 covers 15 residues. This CDR3 reads CASSQDLQGDTEAFF. CDR3 nucleotides: TGTGCCAGCAGCCAAGATTTACAGGGAGACACTGAAGCTTTCTTT.

The CDR3 DNA reads TGCAGCGTCGGTCCGGGACACTCCTTCTACGAGCAGTACTTC. This encodes CSVGPGHSFYEQYF. The chain combines TRBV29-1 with TRBJ2-7; D possibly corresponds to TRBD1 (6 bases). The V gene lost 6 bases and the J gene lost 3 bases, with 18 bases spanning the gap. Germline CDR1 is SQVTM and CDR2 is ANQGSEA. This CDR3 comprises 14 residues.

This clonotype came up many times. This chain joins TRBV7-8 and TRBJ2-3; 11 bases fit TRBD2. The CDR3 runs 16 residues. The germline V gene has CDR1 SGHVS and CDR2 FQNEAQ. Losses at the gene ends were 2 bases for V and 3 bases for J; bases not matched to a gene: 4. The CDR3 nucleotides are TGTGCCAGCAGCTTACTAGCGGGAGGATCTACAGATACGCAGTATTTT. Its translation: CASSLLAGGSTDTQYF.

In this sample, this clonotype turned up a few times. This sequence joins TRBV29-1 and TRBJ1-2; no clear D gene. V lost 0 bases and J 5 bases, leaving 10 bases between the germline ends. From germline, CDR1 is SQVTM and CDR2 ANQGSEA. CDR3 length: 13 residues. The CDR3 here is CSVEDTGRYGYTF. CDR3 DNA: TGCAGCGTTGAAGATACGGGGAGGTATGGCTACACCTTC.

The chain combines TRBV20-1 with TRBJ2-1; D may match TRBD1 or TRBD2 (5 bases each). The germline V gene has CDR1 DFQATT and CDR2 SNEGSKA (reference sequence). Trimming pared 3 bases from V and 7 bases from J, leaving 7 bases between. The CDR3 covers 11 residues. CDR3 region: CSARWGNEQFF. DNA of the CDR3: TGCAGTGCTAGGTGGGGGAATGAGCAGTTCTTC.

Many counts were recorded for this clonotype. V and J are TRBV29-1 and TRBJ1-5; D is undetermined. The CDR3 is 13 residues long. Trimming left V 4 bases short and J 0 bases short, with 7 bases between. CDR1 and CDR2 (germline): SQVTM, ANQGSEA. CDR3 loop: CSVGQYSNQPQHF. CDR3 bases: TGCAGCGTTGGGCAGTATAGCAATCAGCCCCAGCATTTT. Based on the CDR3 plus reference TRBV29-1 and TRBJ1-5, the full variable domain is SAVISQKPSRDICQRGTSLTIQCQVDSQVTMMFWYRQQPGQSLTLIATANQGSEATYESGFVIDKFPISRPNLTFSTLTVSNMSPEDSSIYLCSVGQYSNQPQHFGDGTRLSIL.

This clonotype was counted a few times. The chain's CDR3 is CASRTPGTGVRNSPLHF. The CDR3 bases are TGTGCCAGCAGGACTCCCGGGACAGGGGTTCGCAATTCACCCCTCCACTTT. The gene calls are TRBV12-3 or TRBV12-4 and TRBJ1-6; 10 bases align to TRBD1. The J segment lost 7 bases and the V segment lost 6 bases, leaving 12 bases of the junction unmatched. The CDR3 is 17 amino acids.

This clonotype appeared many times. A read error may produce the germline difference seen at one junction end. The chain employs TRBV7-7 and TRBJ2-2; no definite D call. The CDR3 consists of 13 residues. Per the germline V gene, CDR1 is SSHAT and CDR2 is FNYEAQ (reference sequence). CDR3 protein: CASSLLDTGELFF. In nucleotides, the CDR3 is TGTGCTAGCAGCTTACTCGACACCGGGGAGCTGTTTTTT.

This clonotype was counted only a few times. V usage is TRBV4-1 and J usage is TRBJ1-2; D is perhaps TRBD1 (5 bases). CDR3 length: 15 residues. The ends were cut back, 3 bases at V and 3 bases at J, with 14 bases in the middle. In germline, CDR1 is MGHRA, CDR2 YSYEKL. CDR3 in amino acids: CASSQNQGIDYGYTF. CDR3 bases: TGCGCCAGCAGCCAGAATCAGGGTATTGACTATGGCTACACCTTC.

This clonotype was found many times. One junction end does not reproduce the germline sequence, and a read error may be involved. The chain uses TRBV7-6 and TRBJ2-3; 10 bases match TRBD2. Germline V CDR1 and CDR2: SGHVS, FNYEAQ. This CDR3 is built from 14 residues. The CDR3 loop reads CASSLAGVYDTQYF. The CDR3 region has the DNA TGTGCCAGCAGCCTAGCGGGAGTATATGATACGCAGTATTTT.

In its sample, this clonotype was seen a few times. The V and J genes are TRBV2 and TRBJ1-1, with 8 positions matching TRBD1. This CDR3 is 14 amino acids long. V trimming: 2 bases; J trimming: 11 bases; junction bases outside the gene matches: 10. CDR1 is SNHLY, CDR2 FYNNEI, per germline. The CDR3 here is CASSEPGQGGKAFF. The CDR3 DNA follows: TGTGCCAGCAGTGAACCAGGACAGGGAGGGAAGGCTTTCTTT. Full variable domain (rest looked up from reference TRBV2 and TRBJ1-1): EPEVTQTPSHQVTQMGQEVILRCVPISNHLYFYWYRQILGQKVEFLVSFYNNEISEKSEIFDDQFSVERPDGSNFTLKIRSTKLEDSAMYFCASSEPGQGGKAFFGQGTRLTVV.

The rearrangement joins TRBV20-1 to TRBJ2-5; no clear D gene. Germline loops: CDR1 DFQATT, CDR2 SNEGSKA (reference sequence). The CDR3 sequence is 12 residues long. V gave up 5 bases and J gave up 7 bases, with 14 bases separating them. Here the CDR3 DNA reads TGCAGTGCTCCTGATACCTTTAGGACCCAGTACTTC. Translation gives CSAPDTFRTQYF.

The chain uses TRBV29-1 and TRBJ1-6, with 9 bases matching TRBD1. This CDR3 comprises 13 residues. CDR1 and CDR2 (germline): SQVTM, ANQGSEA. Trimming cost V 5 bases and J 5 bases; bases outside gene matches: 1. CDR3 nucleotides: TGCAGCGTTAGGGACAGGGATAATTCACCCCTCCACTTT. Its protein product is CSVRDRDNSPLHF.

For this clonotype: The conserved final phenylalanine or tryptophan is absent from the CDR3, which likely points to a read error. The J gene is TRBJ2-7, the V gene TRBV6-2 or TRBV6-3; tentatively, D is TRBD1 (5 bases). The CDR3 has 15 amino acids. Trimming stripped 4 bases from V and 2 bases from J, with 15 bases between. Germline V CDR1 and CDR2: MNHEY, SVGEGT. This CDR3 reads CASSWWTHSTYEQYL. The DNA for the CDR3 is TGTGCCAGCAGTTGGTGGACACACTCAACCTACGAGCAGTACCTC.

The rearrangement uses TRBV29-1 and TRBJ2-1; 12 bases map to TRBD2. The junction had 3 bases not matched to a gene; V was cut back by 5 bases and J by 7 bases. The CDR3 runs to 13 residues. Looked up from germline, CDR1 is SQVTM and CDR2 is ANQGSEA. The CDR3 sequence: CSVSGTSGNEQFF. The CDR3 DNA is TGCAGCGTTTCTGGGACTAGCGGGAATGAGCAGTTCTTC.

This clonotype was seen ten or more times. V gene TRBV28 combines with J gene TRBJ1-1; tentatively, D is TRBD1 (5 bases). The V end lost 1 base, the J end lost 2 bases, and 14 bases lay between the germline ends. The CDR3 is made up of 16 amino acids. CDR1 and CDR2 from the germline V gene are MDHEN and SYDVKM. CDR3: CASSLSLGPLNTEAFF. Written as DNA, the CDR3 is TGTGCCAGCAGTTTATCCCTGGGACCGTTAAACACTGAAGCTTTCTTT.

This clonotype was detected a few times. V usage is TRBV6-2 or TRBV6-3 and J usage is TRBJ2-7, with 13 bases lining up with TRBD2. The CDR3 covers 15 residues. Germline values: CDR1 MNHEY, CDR2 SVGEGT. Trimming removed 2 bases from V and 7 bases from J; junction bases left unmatched: 5. DNA of the CDR3: TGTGCCAGCAGTTACAGCCCGGGACTAGCGGGGGAGCAGTACTTC. Its protein product is CASSYSPGLAGEQYF.

In this sample, this clonotype turned up many times. The chain links TRBV28 to TRBJ1-1; the D is unclear. V was trimmed by 6 bases and J by 3 bases, leaving 11 bases between them. Per the germline V gene, CDR1 is MDHEN and CDR2 is SYDVKM. This CDR3 comprises 13 residues. CDR3 sequence: CASRRAMDTEAFF. DNA for the CDR3: TGTGCCAGCAGGCGAGCCATGGACACTGAAGCTTTCTTT. The variable domain in full, completed from reference TRBV28 and TRBJ1-1, reads DVKVTQSSRYLVKRTGEKVFLECVQDMDHENMFWYRQDPGLGLRLIYFSYDVKMKEKGDIPEGYSVSREKKERFSLILESASTNQTSMYLCASRRAMDTEAFFGQGTRLTVV.